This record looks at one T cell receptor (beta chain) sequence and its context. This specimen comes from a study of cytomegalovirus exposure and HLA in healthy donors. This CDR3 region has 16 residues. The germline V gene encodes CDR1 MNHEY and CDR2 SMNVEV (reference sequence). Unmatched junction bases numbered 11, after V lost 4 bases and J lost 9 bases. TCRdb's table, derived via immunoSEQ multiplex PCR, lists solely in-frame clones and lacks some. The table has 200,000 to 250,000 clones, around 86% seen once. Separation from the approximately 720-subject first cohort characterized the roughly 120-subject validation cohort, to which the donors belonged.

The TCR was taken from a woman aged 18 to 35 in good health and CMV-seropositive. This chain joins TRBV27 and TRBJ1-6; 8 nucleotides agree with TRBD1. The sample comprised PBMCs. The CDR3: CASSSGDRRLGSPLHF. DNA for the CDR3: TGTGCCAGCAGTTCAGGGGACAGGCGGCTCGGTTCACCCCTCCACTTT.